Shown below are 20 T cell receptor beta chains from a single sample sequenced in a study of blood T cell repertoires in COVID-19. Some clones are missing from TCRdb's copy, which holds only in-frame ones; the method was immunoSEQ multiplex PCR. This table has roughly 95,000 clones, around 82% appearing once. Specimen: peripheral blood. Receptor source: a man between 50 and 59 years old with active or convalescent COVID-19.

The chain is built from TRBV7-8 and TRBJ1-2; D is perhaps TRBD1 (6 bases). V lost 5 bases to trimming and J lost 4 bases, with 11 bases between them. Germline V gene lookup returns CDR1 SGHVS and CDR2 FQNEAQ. The length of the CDR3 is 13 residues. The CDR3 nucleotides read TGTGCCAGCAGCATCGGACAGCTCTATGGCTACACCTTC. It yields the protein CASSIGQLYGYTF. Using reference TRBV7-8 and TRBJ1-2 for the parts outside the CDR3, the full variable domain is GAGVSQSPRYKVAKRGQDVALRCDPISGHVSLFWYQQALGQGPEFLTYFQNEAQLDKSGLPSDRFFAERPEGSVSTLKIQRTQQEDSAVYLCASSIGQLYGYTFGSGTRLTVV.

The chain carries TRBV28 and TRBJ1-4; 9 positions agree with TRBD1. The V and J ends lost 5 bases and 4 bases, in that order; junction bases with no gene match: 8. The germline V gene encodes CDR1 MDHEN and CDR2 SYDVKM. The CDR3 is 16 residues long. This CDR3 reads CASSVPPGQGNEKLFF. The DNA for the CDR3 is TGTGCCAGCAGTGTCCCGCCGGGACAGGGTAATGAAAAACTGTTTTTT.

Written as DNA, the CDR3 is TGTGCCAGCAGTGAGCTCCGGACTAGCGGGGGTCCTAGCTCCTACAATGAGCAGTTCTTC. Its protein is CASSELRTSGGPSSYNEQFF. The chain joins TRBV6-2 or TRBV6-3 to TRBJ2-1; 13 nucleotides agree with TRBD2. The CDR3 is 20 residues long. The germline V gene has CDR1 MNHEY and CDR2 SVGEGT. Trimming at V came to 5 bases and at J to 0 bases, leaving 13 bases not matched to a gene.

The chain links TRBV6-5 to TRBJ2-3; 8 positions agree with TRBD2. Germline V gene lookup returns CDR1 MNHEY and CDR2 SVGAGI. This CDR3 has 14 amino acids. J lost 6 bases, V lost 2 bases, and 4 bases had no gene match. The CDR3 spells CASSYGGGMDTQYF. The CDR3 DNA reads as TGTGCCAGCAGTTACGGCGGGGGGATGGATACGCAGTATTTT.

Note on this clone: The same CDR3 also results from other DNA sequences found in this sample. The chain is built from TRBV9 and TRBJ1-6; D ambiguous. The germline gives CDR1 SGDLS, CDR2 YYNGEE. The CDR3 spans 13 residues. Trimming pared 0 bases from V and 8 bases from J, leaving 6 bases between. The CDR3 DNA sequence: TGTGCCAGCAGCGTAGGCGGGGATTCACCCCTCCACTTT. Translating it yields CASSVGGDSPLHF.

CDR3 region: CASSRGQPTSGNTIYF. Here the CDR3 DNA reads TGTGCCAGCAGCAGGGGACAGCCAACCTCTGGAAACACCATATATTTT. The J gene is TRBJ1-3, the V gene TRBV3-1 (or the pseudogene TRBV3-2), with 7 bases fitting TRBD1. Looked up from germline, CDR1 is LGHDT and CDR2 is YNNKEL (reference sequence). There are 16 residues in the CDR3. J gave up 0 bases and V 5 bases, and 7 bases lay outside the gene matches.

The V and J genes are TRBV6-4 and TRBJ2-1; 7 bases are a match to TRBD2. V dropped 8 bases and J dropped 7; count of bases not matched to a gene: 14. CDR3 length: 15 residues. Germline lookup yields CDR1 MRHNA and CDR2 SNTAGT. The CDR3 protein is CASARGVSGANEQFF. The DNA for the CDR3 is TGTGCCAGCGCGCGCGGGGTAAGCGGGGCGAATGAGCAGTTCTTC.

The V call is TRBV18, the J call TRBJ2-1; D may be TRBD2 (5 bases). This CDR3 is 16 amino acids long. Trimming pared 5 bases from V and 0 bases from J, leaving 14 bases between. Germline V gene data show CDR1 as KGHSH and CDR2 as LQKENI. The CDR3 reads CASSRTSTSSYNEQFF. CDR3 in DNA: TGTGCCAGCTCAAGAACTAGTACGAGCTCCTACAATGAGCAGTTCTTC.

V is TRBV29-1 and J is TRBJ2-6; D is perhaps TRBD1 (5 bases). The V gene's germline CDR1 is SQVTM and CDR2 ANQGSEA. This CDR3 is 11 amino acids long. V gave up 6 bases and J gave up 8 bases, with 8 bases separating them. Written as DNA, the CDR3 is TGCAGCGTGTCAGGGCCCAACGTCCTGACTTTC. It specifies CSVSGPNVLTF.

This chain connects TRBV28 to TRBJ2-2, with D perhaps TRBD2 (6 bases). There are 14 residues in the CDR3. Germline-derived CDR1 and CDR2 are MDHEN and SYDVKM. Trimming pared 7 bases from V and 1 base from J, leaving 10 bases between. Here the CDR3 reads CASTGTLNTGELFF. The CDR3 region has the DNA TGTGCCAGCACCGGGACTCTGAACACCGGGGAGCTGTTTTTT.

The V gene is TRBV4-2, the J gene TRBJ2-5; TRBD2 matches at 8 bases. Trimming took 0 bases from V and 4 from J; bases not matched to a gene: 4. The CDR3 loop spans 15 amino acids. The germline V gene has CDR1 LGHNA and CDR2 YNFKEQ. CDR3 residues: CASSQEGAGGETQYF. The CDR3, as DNA: TGTGCCAGCAGCCAAGAGGGTGCGGGAGGAGAGACCCAGTACTTC.

This clone occurred a few times. The chain has TRBV7-2 and TRBJ2-7, with TRBD1 identical over 12 bases. CDR3 length: 17 amino acids. J lost 3 bases, V lost 4 bases, and 10 bases had no gene match. Looked up from germline, CDR1 is SGHTA and CDR2 is FQGNSA. CDR3 sequence reads: CASSSASGTGGRYEQYF. In DNA, the CDR3 is TGTGCCAGCAGCTCCGCCTCCGGGACAGGGGGCCGCTACGAGCAGTACTTC.

The V gene is TRBV19, the J gene TRBJ2-6, with no clear D. The ends were cut back, 3 bases at V and 0 bases at J, with 6 bases in the middle. This CDR3 contains 15 residues. CDR1 and CDR2 (germline): LNHDA, SQIVND (reference sequence). The CDR3 region is CASSMKSSGANVLTF. CDR3 DNA sequence: TGTGCCAGTAGTATGAAGAGCTCTGGGGCCAACGTCCTGACTTTC. Combining the CDR3 with reference TRBV19 and TRBJ2-6 gives the whole variable domain DGGITQSPKYLFRKEGQNVTLSCEQNLNHDAMYWYRQDPGQGLRLIYYSQIVNDFQKGDIAEGYSVSREKKESFPLTVTSAQKNPTAFYLCASSMKSSGANVLTFGAGSRLTVL.

The J gene is TRBJ2-1, the V gene TRBV7-9, with 11 bases fitting TRBD2. Germline values: CDR1 SEHNR, CDR2 FQNEAQ (reference sequence). This CDR3 is built from 14 residues. The J segment lost 9 bases and the V segment lost 7 bases, leaving 8 bases of the junction unmatched. The CDR3 region has the DNA TGTGCCAGCAACAGTCCTAGCGGGGGGAGTGAGCAGTTCTTC. Residues: CASNSPSGGSEQFF.

In the case of this clone: The sample has other DNA sequences that encode this CDR3 too. This chain connects TRBV28 to TRBJ2-7; TRBD1 matches 7 bases. The V gene end was trimmed by 6 bases and the J gene end by 2 bases; junction bases not matched to a gene: 7. Germline CDR1 MDHEN, CDR2 SYDVKM. This CDR3 contains 14 residues. The CDR3 sequence: CASSPRDRAYEQYV. CDR3 sequence (DNA): TGTGCCAGCAGCCCCCGGGACAGAGCCTACGAGCAGTACGTC.

The chain joins TRBV12-3 or TRBV12-4 to TRBJ1-2; D remains unclear. With 3 bases removed from V and 5 bases from J, the gap between germline ends came to 7 bases. The CDR3 runs to 12 residues. This CDR3 reads CASSFTGYGYTF. CDR3 coding DNA: TGTGCCAGCAGTTTTACGGGATATGGCTACACCTTC.

The chain employs TRBV6-6 and TRBJ2-7; D might be TRBD1 (6 bases). The CDR3 totals 13 residues. Germline V lookup: CDR1 MNHNY, CDR2 SVGAGI (reference sequence). V gave up 2 bases and J gave up 7 bases, with 12 bases separating them. CDR3 sequence: CASSYEGEREQYF. Written as DNA, the CDR3 is TGTGCCAGCAGTTACGAGGGGGAGAGGGAGCAGTACTTC.

This clone came up a few times. The chain couples TRBV10-3 to TRBJ1-5; D is undetermined. The germline gives CDR1 ENHRY, CDR2 SYGVKD. The CDR3 is 13 residues long. Trimming removed 3 bases from V and 5 bases from J, with 8 bases in between. Here the CDR3 reads CAISEAGYQPQHF. CDR3 DNA: TGTGCCATCAGTGAAGCGGGTTATCAGCCCCAGCATTTT.

V is TRBV7-2 and J is TRBJ2-5; the match to TRBD2 covers 7 bases. The germline CDR1 and CDR2 sequences are SGHTA and FQGNSA. The CDR3 sequence is 15 residues long. V was pared by 3 bases and J by 1 base, with 5 bases of the junction left unmatched. CDR3 amino acids: CASSLGGGPQETQYF. Here the CDR3 DNA reads TGTGCCAGCAGCTTGGGCGGGGGTCCCCAAGAGACCCAGTACTTC.

The rearrangement joins TRBV5-1 to TRBJ2-3, with 9 bases fitting TRBD2. This CDR3 region has 14 residues. Germline V gives CDR1 SGHRS, CDR2 YFSETQ. The V segment lost 4 bases and the J segment 3 bases; nucleotides outside the gene matches: 3. This chain's CDR3 is CASSLGLATDTQYF. CDR3 in DNA: TGCGCCAGCAGCCTTGGACTAGCGACAGATACGCAGTATTTT.